This entry lists 14 T cell receptor beta chains sequenced from one sample in a study of blood T cell repertoires in COVID-19. The method was immunoSEQ multiplex PCR; TCRdb's version includes in-frame clones alone and lacks a portion of them. The data hold about 180,000 clones, with roughly 88% observed a single time. The sequencing input was PBMCs or T cells enriched from blood (not recorded which). The receptors were gathered from a woman in her thirties who had recovered from COVID-19.

The chain recombines TRBV6-6 with TRBJ1-3, with 8 positions matching TRBD1. Germline-derived CDR1 and CDR2 are MNHNY and SVGAGI (reference sequence). This CDR3 is built from 13 residues. The V gene end was trimmed by 8 bases and the J gene end by 3 bases; junction bases not matched to a gene: 3. The CDR3, as DNA: TGTGCCAGCCAGGGGGCGGGTGGAAACACCATATATTTT. Encoded protein: CASQGAGGNTIYF.

This rearrangement joins TRBV5-1 to TRBJ1-2; TRBD1 is a possible D gene (5 bases). Germline V lookup: CDR1 SGHRS, CDR2 YFSETQ. The CDR3 length is 15 residues. V was cut by 4 bases and J by 4 bases, with 17 bases left in between. The CDR3 sequence is CASSLSGWGTYGYTF. CDR3 DNA sequence: TGCGCCAGCAGCCTCAGCGGGTGGGGGACCTATGGCTACACCTTC.

The chain employs TRBV5-1 and TRBJ2-7; D unclear. CDR3 size: 13 residues. Germline V gives CDR1 SGHRS, CDR2 YFSETQ. The germline V and J ends were trimmed by 2 bases and 2 bases, with 8 bases remaining between them. This CDR3 is CASSFQVTYEQYF. CDR3 DNA sequence: TGCGCCAGCAGCTTCCAGGTGACCTACGAGCAGTACTTC.

The table lists this clone with a count of one. CDR3 DNA sequence: TGTGCCAGCAGGCGGACAGGGGGCAGCACCGGGGAGCTGTTTTTT. Protein: CASRRTGGSTGELFF. The chain is built from TRBV28 and TRBJ2-2, with TRBD1 matching over 11 bases. The CDR3 is 15 amino acids. CDR1 and CDR2 (germline): MDHEN, SYDVKM. Germline trimming cut 6 bases from V and 4 bases from J; bases unmatched to any gene: 4.

The DNA of the CDR3 is TGCGCCAGCAGCTTGCTCCGGGAGACCCAGTACTTC. Translating it yields CASSLLRETQYF. The chain joins TRBV5-1 to TRBJ2-5; D is ambiguous. V was trimmed by 1 base and J by 5 bases, leaving 6 bases between them. CDR3 size: 12 residues. The germline gives CDR1 SGHRS, CDR2 YFSETQ. Variable domain in full (rest from reference TRBV5-1 and TRBJ2-5): KAGVTQTPRYLIKTRGQQVTLSCSPISGHRSVSWYQQTPGQGLQFLFEYFSETQRNKGNFPGRFSGRQFSNSRSEMNVSTLELGDSALYLCASSLLRETQYFGPGTRLLVL.

V and J are TRBV6-4 and TRBJ2-3, with TRBD2 matching over 9 bases. This CDR3 region has 16 residues. J gave up 5 bases and V 2 bases, and 8 bases lay outside the gene matches. Germline CDR1 and CDR2: MRHNA and SNTAGT. CDR3 protein: CASSDDSGSEVDTQYF. In nucleotides, the CDR3 is TGTGCCAGCAGTGACGATAGCGGGAGTGAGGTAGATACGCAGTATTTT.

CDR3 sequence reads: CASSEAPGQGTEKLFF. The CDR3 region has the DNA TGTGCCAGCAGTGAGGCACCGGGACAGGGAACTGAAAAACTGTTTTTT. The chain is built from TRBV25-1 and TRBJ1-4, with 9 positions matching TRBD1. The J segment lost 7 bases and the V segment lost 3 bases, leaving 9 bases of the junction unmatched. Germline assignment: CDR1 MGHDK and CDR2 SYGVNS. CDR3 size: 16 residues.

This clone has more than one count but fewer than ten. The CDR3 sequence: CSASPGWAAGTQYF. The CDR3 region has the DNA TGCAGTGCTAGTCCCGGTTGGGCGGCGGGAACGCAGTATTTT. V is TRBV20-1 and J is TRBJ2-3, with D possibly matching TRBD2 (6 bases). With 3 bases removed from V and 9 bases from J, the gap between germline ends came to 19 bases. Germline V CDR1 and CDR2: DFQATT, SNEGSKA (reference sequence). The CDR3 covers 14 residues.

The genes are TRBV18 and TRBJ1-6; 8 bases line up with TRBD1. Germline trimming cut 3 bases from V and 7 bases from J; bases unmatched to any gene: 5. Germline CDR1 is KGHSH and CDR2 is LQKENI. This CDR3 spans 15 amino acids. The CDR3 sequence: CASSPRDRKNSPLHF. CDR3 coding DNA: TGTGCCAGCTCACCCCGGGACAGGAAAAATTCACCCCTCCACTTT.

The CDR3 spells CASSFTRTSESQETQYF. The CDR3 DNA sequence: TGTGCCAGCAGCTTCACCCGGACTAGCGAGTCTCAAGAGACCCAGTACTTC. The chain uses TRBV7-6 and TRBJ2-5; 9 bases map to TRBD2. V lost 3 bases to trimming and J lost 2 bases; unmatched junction nucleotides: 10. The CDR3 totals 17 residues. The germline V gene has CDR1 SGHVS and CDR2 FNYEAQ.

The rearrangement links TRBV12-3 or TRBV12-4 to TRBJ2-5; 9 nucleotides line up with TRBD1. After removal of 5 bases from V and 4 bases from J, the junction contained 2 bases not matched to a gene. This CDR3 is built from 13 residues. For the CDR3, the DNA is TGTGCCAGCAGTATGGGACAGGGAGAGACCCAGTACTTC. It yields the protein CASSMGQGETQYF.

The rearrangement uses TRBV27 and TRBJ2-7; 9 nucleotides match TRBD1. Germline-derived CDR1 and CDR2 are MNHEY and SMNVEV (reference sequence). V shed 7 bases, J shed 3 bases, and the junction held 13 bases outside the gene matches. CDR3 length: 16 amino acids. This CDR3 reads CASTLNRDRVGYEQYF. CDR3 DNA sequence: TGTGCCAGCACCCTCAACCGGGACAGGGTTGGCTACGAGCAGTACTTC.

The V and J genes are TRBV7-6 and TRBJ2-7; D is perhaps TRBD1 (6 bases). The germline gives CDR1 SGHVS, CDR2 FNYEAQ. Between the trimmed V and J ends, which lost 7 bases and 0 bases, there was a span of 13 bases. The CDR3 is 14 residues long. CDR3 nucleotides: TGTGCCAGCACTCCCGGGGACATCTCCTACGAGCAGTACTTC. Its protein product is CASTPGDISYEQYF.

This clone has a single count. This CDR3 reads CASSQDLGRANSPLHF. The DNA for the CDR3 is TGTGCCAGCAGCCAAGATTTGGGCAGGGCTAATTCACCCCTCCACTTT. The J gene is TRBJ1-6, the V gene TRBV3-1 (or the pseudogene TRBV3-2), with a possible D match to TRBD1 (5 bases). The V gene lost 0 bases and the J gene lost 6 bases, with 12 bases spanning the gap. The length of the CDR3 is 16 residues. Germline V lookup: CDR1 LGHDT, CDR2 YNNKEL (reference sequence).